Listed here are 5 T cell receptor beta chains from one sample, sequenced in a study of blood T cell repertoires in COVID-19. Profiling relied on immunoSEQ multiplex PCR, and the TCRdb table lists in-frame clones only, not all of them. The sample records about 190,000 clones, approximately 80% being singletons. The sample was peripheral blood. Receptors originate from a human donor in a cohort sampled during active COVID-19.

This sequence joins TRBV20-1 and TRBJ1-5; the match to TRBD1 covers 8 bases. V lost 3 bases to trimming and J lost 10 bases; unmatched junction nucleotides: 8. Germline CDR1 DFQATT, CDR2 SNEGSKA (reference sequence). The CDR3 contains 13 residues. The CDR3 here is CSASVDRDFPQHF. The DNA of the CDR3 is TGCAGTGCTAGTGTGGACAGGGACTTCCCCCAGCATTTT.

Note on this clone: The junction shows a germline mismatch at one end, possibly a read error. This rearrangement joins TRBV28 to TRBJ2-7; 7 bases map to TRBD1. The CDR3 spans 14 residues. Germline V gene sequence: CDR1 MDHEN, CDR2 SYDVKM. CDR3 in DNA: TGTGCCAGCAGTTTCCTTTCGGGACAGAAGTTCCCCTCCTTC. Encoded protein: CASSFLSGQKFPSF.

The chain is built from TRBV18 and TRBJ1-5; possibly TRBD1 for D (5 bases). Deletions cut 3 bases from V and 2 bases from J, with 8 bases between. The CDR3 contains 14 residues. Germline V gene data show CDR1 as KGHSH and CDR2 as LQKENI. The CDR3 loop reads CASSPGGGNQPQHF. CDR3 nucleotide sequence: TGTGCCAGCTCACCCGGGGGGGGCAATCAGCCCCAGCATTTT.

The chain joins TRBV18 to TRBJ1-5; TRBD1 might be the D (5 bases). CDR1 and CDR2 (germline): KGHSH, LQKENI. The CDR3 is 18 residues long. The V gene lost 0 bases and the J gene lost 0 bases, with 15 bases spanning the gap. In DNA, the CDR3 is TGTGCCAGCTCACCACCCAACCGGGACTCATATAGCAATCAGCCCCAGCATTTT. Amino acids: CASSPPNRDSYSNQPQHF.

The V gene is TRBV20-1, the J gene TRBJ2-2; D is ambiguous. V dropped 3 bases and J dropped 1 base, with 6 bases sitting between them. The V gene's germline CDR1 is DFQATT and CDR2 SNEGSKA (reference sequence). This CDR3 is 13 amino acids long. The CDR3, as DNA: TGCAGTGCTAGTCCGGTGAACACCGGGGAGCTGTTTTTT. Translated: CSASPVNTGELFF.